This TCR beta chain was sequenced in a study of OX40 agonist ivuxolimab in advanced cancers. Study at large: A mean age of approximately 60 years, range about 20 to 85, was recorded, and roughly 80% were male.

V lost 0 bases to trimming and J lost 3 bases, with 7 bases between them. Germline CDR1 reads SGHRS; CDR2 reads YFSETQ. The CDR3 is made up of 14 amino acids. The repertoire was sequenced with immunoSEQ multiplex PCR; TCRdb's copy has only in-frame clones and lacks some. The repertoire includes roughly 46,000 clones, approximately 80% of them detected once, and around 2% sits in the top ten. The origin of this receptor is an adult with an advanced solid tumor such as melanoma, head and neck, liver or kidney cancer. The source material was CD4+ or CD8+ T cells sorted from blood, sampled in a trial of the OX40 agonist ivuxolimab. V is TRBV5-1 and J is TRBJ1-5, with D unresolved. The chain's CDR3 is CASSLGDTNQPQHF. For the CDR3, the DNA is TGCGCCAGCAGCTTGGGCGATACCAATCAGCCCCAGCATTTT.